This T cell receptor beta chain was sequenced during a study of T cell responses to AZD1222 COVID-19 vaccine. General study points: Regions left unmutated in variants are reportedly the target of nearly half of spike-specific TCRs.

With 5 bases clipped from V and 0 bases from J, the junction kept 1 base outside the gene matches. The germline gives CDR1 SGHTA, CDR2 FQGNSA. The CDR3 extends over 14 amino acids. Using immunoSEQ multiplex PCR, the repertoire was profiled, and TCRdb retains in-frame clones only, with some absent. The sample shows fewer than 50,000 clones, around 80% of them seen only once. Of note for this clone: The antigen remains unidentified.

The sequencing here drew on peripheral blood, taken on day 0 of AZD1222 vaccination. This chain connects TRBV7-2 to TRBJ1-5; 7 nucleotides line up with TRBD1. This clonotype was obtained from an adult in good health. The CDR3 DNA is TGTGCCAGCAGCCGGGACAGTAGCAATCAGCCCCAGCATTTT. It is translated as CASSRDSSNQPQHF.